A single sample is the source of the 23 T cell receptor beta chains below, sequenced in a study of cytomegalovirus exposure and HLA in healthy donors (dated by TCRdb to about 2017). Library construction relied on the immunoSEQ multiplex PCR assay. For the multiplex PCR, a mixture combining 60 forward primers for TCR Vbeta segments and 13 reverse primers for TCR Jbeta segments was used. Held by TCRdb, this immuneACCESS table contains in-frame sequences only and omits some clones. Under half of the omission traces to an unresolved V gene where checked; the cause of the rest is unknown. This sample lists around 68,000 clones; just over 65% were detected once. The leading ten clones occupy approximately 11% of the sample. Sequenced input: PBMCs. All receptors come from a woman aged 25 to 45 in good health and CMV-seronegative.

This clone came up a few times. The chain is built from TRBV7-9 and TRBJ1-4, with TRBD1 identical over 9 bases. The CDR3 is 16 amino acids. The V gene's germline CDR1 is SEHNR and CDR2 FQNEAQ (reference sequence). V was pared by 4 bases and J by 4 bases, with 7 bases of the junction left unmatched. The CDR3 nucleotides are TGTGCCAGCAGCTCCGGGACAGGGAGCGGTAATGAAAAACTGTTTTTT. Translation gives CASSSGTGSGNEKLFF.

The chain has TRBV5-4 and TRBJ2-3, with 9 bases matching TRBD2. Germline CDR1 is SGHNT and CDR2 is YYREEE (reference sequence). There are 15 residues in the CDR3. The ends lost 1 base at V and 3 bases at J; junction bases unmatched: 3. DNA of the CDR3: TGTGCCAGCAGCTTGTTCCTAGCGGGGACAGATACGCAGTATTTT. The encoded protein is CASSLFLAGTDTQYF.

The rearrangement uses TRBV5-4 and TRBJ2-3; TRBD1 matches 7 bases. This CDR3 comprises 15 residues. Germline V gene lookup returns CDR1 SGHNT and CDR2 YYREEE (reference sequence). Trimming cost V 2 bases and J 1 base; bases outside gene matches: 4. CDR3 amino acids: CASSLGGRGTDTQYF. CDR3 sequence (DNA): TGTGCCAGCAGCTTAGGGGGCAGAGGCACAGATACGCAGTATTTT.

The chain employs TRBV5-1 and TRBJ2-7; D may be TRBD2 (7 bases). The CDR3 extends over 13 amino acids. Trimming stripped 6 bases from V and 9 bases from J, with 19 bases between. Per germline, CDR1 SGHRS and CDR2 YFSETQ. The CDR3, as DNA: TGCGCCAGCAACAAAGAGGAGGGGGAGGGGCAGTACTTC. Protein product: CASNKEEGEGQYF.

The chain is built from TRBV19 and TRBJ1-1; TRBD1 matches at 8 bases. This CDR3 is built from 13 residues. V lost 9 bases to trimming and J lost 2 bases; unmatched junction nucleotides: 5. The V gene's germline CDR1 is LNHDA and CDR2 SQIVND (reference sequence). This chain's CDR3 is CASRTGPNTEAFF. The CDR3 bases are TGTGCCAGCCGGACAGGGCCTAACACTGAAGCTTTCTTT.

This chain connects TRBV4-2 to TRBJ1-1; TRBD1 agrees at 7 bases. The trim removed 0 bases at V and 4 bases at J, leaving 11 bases unmatched. This CDR3 spans 17 amino acids. CDR1 and CDR2 from the germline V gene are LGHNA and YNFKEQ. DNA for the CDR3: TGTGCCAGCAGCCAAGATGGCAGTAGGACAGGTGGCACTGAAGCTTTCTTT. This sequence encodes CASSQDGSRTGGTEAFF.

The DNA of the CDR3 is TGTGCCAGCCGCAGTGGGAACACTGAAGCTTTCTTT. It specifies CASRSGNTEAFF. The V and J genes are TRBV9 and TRBJ1-1; D ambiguous. This CDR3 is built from 12 residues. Germline CDR1 is SGDLS and CDR2 is YYNGEE. V gave up 7 bases and J gave up 1 base, with 8 bases separating them.

The V call is TRBV4-2, the J call TRBJ2-3, with a weak D call TRBD1 (7 bases). CDR3 size: 16 residues. V was clipped by 0 bases and J by 6 bases, with 16 bases between them. The V gene's germline CDR1 is LGHNA and CDR2 YNFKEQ. The CDR3 here is CASSQDLEGARDTQYF. The CDR3 bases are TGTGCCAGCAGCCAAGACCTGGAGGGGGCACGCGATACGCAGTATTTT.

V is TRBV25-1 and J is TRBJ2-3; D is perhaps TRBD2 (5 bases). CDR3 length: 15 amino acids. V lost 3 bases and J 0 bases, leaving 10 bases between the germline ends. Per the germline V gene, CDR1 is MGHDK and CDR2 is SYGVNS. CDR3 coding DNA: TGTGCCAGCAGTGATTGGGGAGAGAGCACAGATACGCAGTATTTT. It translates to CASSDWGESTDTQYF.

The chain joins TRBV9 to TRBJ1-2, with D hard to call. V was shortened by 4 bases and J by 0 bases, with 19 bases between the two germline ends. Germline CDR1 is SGDLS and CDR2 is YYNGEE. This CDR3 is 17 amino acids long. The chain's CDR3 is CASSTHFRPTPNYGYTF. The CDR3 DNA sequence: TGTGCCAGCAGCACCCATTTCAGGCCAACGCCTAACTATGGCTACACCTTC.

The chain combines TRBV7-2 with TRBJ1-1; D is uncertain. Germline V lookup: CDR1 SGHTA, CDR2 FQGNSA. This CDR3 has 15 amino acids. Trimming cost V 2 bases and J 2 bases, with 12 bases left between them. CDR3 DNA: TGTGCCAGCAGCTTATATCAGACACTCAACACTGAAGCTTTCTTT. It specifies CASSLYQTLNTEAFF.

This clone was observed a few times. The rearrangement joins TRBV28 to TRBJ1-2, with D possibly TRBD1 on 6 matching bases. V lost 4 bases to trimming and J lost 4 bases, with 13 bases between them. The CDR3 covers 14 residues. CDR1 and CDR2 from the germline V gene are MDHEN and SYDVKM. The DNA for the CDR3 is TGTGCCAGCAGTTCCAGAGGGGGGGGCTATGGCTACACCTTC. It translates to CASSSRGGGYGYTF.

The chain joins TRBV19 to TRBJ2-5; D not resolved. CDR3 length: 12 amino acids. Germline values: CDR1 LNHDA, CDR2 SQIVND (reference sequence). Trimming pared 2 bases from V and 4 bases from J, leaving 5 bases between. This chain's CDR3 is CASSISRETQYF. The CDR3 DNA follows: TGTGCCAGTAGTATATCGAGAGAGACCCAGTACTTC.

V gene TRBV6-6 combines with J gene TRBJ2-1; 15 nucleotides agree with TRBD2. After removal of 8 bases from V and 7 bases from J, the junction contained 6 bases not matched to a gene. Germline CDR1 MNHNY, CDR2 SVGAGI (reference sequence). This CDR3 region has 15 residues. DNA of the CDR3: TGTGCCAGCCGGACTAGCGGGGGGGGATCGAATGAGCAGTTCTTC. Encoded protein: CASRTSGGGSNEQFF.

The chain combines TRBV7-9 with TRBJ2-3; D is unresolved. CDR1 and CDR2 (germline): SEHNR, FQNEAQ (reference sequence). V was clipped by 5 bases and J by 1 base, with 10 bases between them. The CDR3 has 14 residues. CDR3 sequence: CASSPSAGTDTQYF. CDR3 DNA sequence: TGTGCCAGCAGCCCCTCCGCGGGCACAGATACGCAGTATTTT.

The gene calls are TRBV10-1 and TRBJ2-1; D might be TRBD2 (5 bases). V gave up 6 bases and J gave up 0 bases, with 18 bases separating them. CDR3 size: 17 residues. Germline lookup yields CDR1 WNHNN and CDR2 SYGVQD (reference sequence). Written as DNA, the CDR3 is TGCGCCAGCAGACCTGACGGGGAAGCCCGCTCCTACAATGAGCAGTTCTTC. The encoded protein is CASRPDGEARSYNEQFF.

The chain combines TRBV6-1 with TRBJ2-2; D is possibly TRBD2 (7 bases). With 6 bases removed from V and 3 bases from J, the gap between germline ends came to 14 bases. The V gene's germline CDR1 is MNHNS and CDR2 SASEGT. The CDR3 has 15 residues. The CDR3 loop is CASRLAGADTGELFF. CDR3 DNA sequence: TGTGCCAGCAGGTTGGCGGGGGCCGACACCGGGGAGCTGTTTTTT.

The chain has TRBV2 and TRBJ2-7; 10 positions agree with TRBD1. The V gene's germline CDR1 is SNHLY and CDR2 FYNNEI. The length of the CDR3 is 18 residues. The J segment lost 2 bases and the V segment lost 1 base, leaving 11 bases of the junction unmatched. CDR3 loop: CASSEDETGGPPPYEQYF. CDR3 in DNA: TGTGCCAGCAGTGAAGATGAGACAGGGGGCCCACCCCCCTACGAGCAGTACTTC. The full variable domain, completed using reference TRBV2 and TRBJ2-7, is EPEVTQTPSHQVTQMGQEVILRCVPISNHLYFYWYRQILGQKVEFLVSFYNNEISEKSEIFDDQFSVERPDGSNFTLKIRSTKLEDSAMYFCASSEDETGGPPPYEQYFGPGTRLTVT.

This chain links TRBV2 with TRBJ2-1, with TRBD2 matching 9 bases. The CDR3 consists of 20 residues. Germline assignment: CDR1 SNHLY and CDR2 FYNNEI. After removal of 4 bases from V and 4 bases from J, the junction contained 20 bases not matched to a gene. The CDR3: CASSARVLALERGDYNEQFF. The CDR3 coding sequence is TGTGCCAGCAGTGCCAGGGTACTCGCCCTGGAGCGGGGGGATTACAATGAGCAGTTCTTC.

This chain joins TRBV19 and TRBJ1-2; maybe TRBD1 (6 bases). The germline CDR1 and CDR2 sequences are LNHDA and SQIVND (reference sequence). The CDR3 is 16 residues long. Deletions cut 0 bases from V and 8 bases from J, with 19 bases between. CDR3 protein: CASSIDVGDTPWGYTF. CDR3 DNA sequence: TGTGCCAGTAGTATAGATGTGGGGGACACTCCATGGGGCTACACCTTC.

The chain has TRBV11-2 and TRBJ2-2; D uncertain. CDR1 and CDR2 (germline): SGHAT, FQNNGV. The CDR3 covers 13 residues. Deletions cut 2 bases from V and 4 bases from J, with 5 bases between. This CDR3 is CASSLISTGELFF. For the CDR3, the DNA is TGTGCCAGCAGCTTAATCTCCACCGGGGAGCTGTTTTTT. The full variable domain, completed using reference TRBV11-2 and TRBJ2-2, is EAGVAQSPRYKIIEKRQSVAFWCNPISGHATLYWYQQILGQGPKLLIQFQNNGVVDDSQLPKDRFSAERLKGVDSTLKIQPAKLEDSAVYLCASSLISTGELFFGEGSRLTVL.

To note about this clone: The junction departs from the called germline gene at one end, perhaps through a read error. The chain uses TRBV7-6 and TRBJ2-2, with D perhaps TRBD2 (6 bases). CDR1 is SGHVS, CDR2 FNYEAQ, per germline. The CDR3 consists of 16 residues. CDR3 in amino acids: CAISLAAVVYTGELFF. CDR3 DNA: TGTGCCATCAGCTTAGCGGCAGTGGTCTACACCGGGGAGCTGTTTTTT.

The chain has TRBV4-1 and TRBJ2-1; 11 nucleotides align to TRBD1. Trimming cost V 2 bases and J 8 bases; bases outside gene matches: 8. This CDR3 is built from 16 residues. Per germline, CDR1 MGHRA and CDR2 YSYEKL. The CDR3 is CASSQLRTGGRDEQFF. The CDR3 DNA sequence: TGCGCCAGCAGCCAATTGAGGACAGGGGGCAGAGATGAGCAGTTCTTC.